These T cell receptor beta chains were read from a single sample in a study of blood T cell repertoires in COVID-19. The method was immunoSEQ multiplex PCR; TCRdb's version includes in-frame clones alone and lacks a portion of them. This table has around 250,000 clones, around 86% appearing once. The sequenced sample was peripheral blood. Every receptor here comes from a woman aged 40 to 50 who had recovered from COVID-19. CDR3s include the opening cysteine and the closing phenylalanine or tryptophan. D genes are given only for firm matches. Only some rows state a clone size, as once, few, many or a class for expanded clones.

j_gene,abundance,v_gene,d_gene,len,CDR3aa,CDR3nt
TRBJ2-2,.,TRBV4-1,.,18,CASSQDPAADPYTGELFF,TGCGCCAGCAGCCAAGATCCAGCGGCCGACCCATACACCGGGGAGCTGTTTTTT
TRBJ2-1,.,TRBV19,.,13,CASSIDLGADWFF,TGTGCCAGTAGTATAGATCTGGGGGCAGACTGGTTCTTC
TRBJ2-7,.,TRBV5-1,TRBD1,14,CASSFGTGSYEQYF,TGCGCCAGCAGCTTCGGGACAGGGTCCTACGAGCAGTACTTC
TRBJ2-1,.,TRBV28,.,14,CASNPGTHYNEQFF,TGTGCCAGCAATCCGGGAACACATTACAATGAGCAGTTCTTC
TRBJ2-5,.,TRBV7-8,TRBD2,14,CASRRTSVKETQYF,TGTGCCAGCAGACGGACTAGCGTGAAAGAGACCCAGTACTTC
TRBJ2-3,.,TRBV2,TRBD1,14,CASRTGEGTDTQYF,TGTGCCAGCAGGACAGGGGAAGGCACAGATACGCAGTATTTT
TRBJ2-7,.,TRBV7-9,TRBD1,17,CASSSDQVQGDTYEQYF,TGTGCCAGCAGCTCAGACCAAGTACAGGGGGATACCTACGAGCAGTACTTC
TRBJ2-6,.,TRBV11-2,.,16,CASSQGQPLEANVLTF,TGTGCCAGCAGCCAAGGACAGCCTCTGGAGGCCAACGTCCTGACTTTC
TRBJ2-1,.,TRBV11-3,TRBD2,15,CASSMGLAGGYEQFF,TGTGCCAGCAGCATGGGACTAGCGGGAGGCTATGAGCAGTTCTTC
TRBJ2-7,.,TRBV11-2,TRBD2,15,CASSSLAGPRYEQYF,TGTGCCAGCAGCTCACTAGCGGGGCCGCGCTACGAGCAGTACTTC
TRBJ2-7,.,TRBV28,.,11,CASKSGYEQYF,TGTGCCAGCAAATCAGGTTACGAGCAGTACTTC
TRBJ2-7,few,TRBV5-1,TRBD2,15,CASSLAGGPLHEQYF,TGCGCCAGCAGCTTGGCGGGAGGGCCTCTGCACGAGCAGTACTTC
TRBJ1-3,.,TRBV29-1,TRBD1,12,CSVGQGGNTIYF,TGCAGCGTTGGACAGGGCGGAAACACCATATATTTT
TRBJ2-7,.,TRBV14,TRBD1,18,CASSQDWADRYRSYEQYF,TGTGCCAGCAGCCAAGATTGGGCGGACAGGTATCGATCCTACGAGCAGTACTTC
TRBJ2-5,.,TRBV18,TRBD1,14,CASSPGTVQETQYF,TGTGCCAGCTCACCTGGGACAGTGCAAGAGACCCAGTACTTC
TRBJ2-1,.,TRBV4-1,TRBD2,17,CASSHRLLAGGYNEQFF,TGCGCCAGCAGCCACCGTTTACTAGCGGGAGGATACAATGAGCAGTTCTTC
TRBJ2-3,once,TRBV27,.,15,CASSRTGTSTDTQYF,TGTGCCAGCAGTCGTACCGGGACTAGCACAGATACGCAGTATTTT
TRBJ2-7,.,TRBV7-9,TRBD1,15,CASSGEGQTIYEQYF,TGTGCCAGCAGCGGAGAGGGACAGACGATCTACGAGCAGTACTTC
TRBJ2-5,.,TRBV3-1/TRBV3-2,TRBD2,17,CASSQGPTRGRGETQYF,TGTGCCAGCAGCCAAGGGCCCACTCGCGGGAGGGGAGAGACCCAGTACTTC
TRBJ1-2,.,TRBV29-1,.,11,CRAGGGEGYTF,TGCCGCGCGGGAGGGGGGGAGGGCTACACCTTC
TRBJ2-1,.,TRBV27,.,16,CASSLTLPSSYNEQFF,TGTGCCAGCAGTTTAACCCTCCCGAGCTCCTACAATGAGCAGTTCTTC
TRBJ1-5,few,TRBV28,.,14,CASNFRSGNQPQHF,TGTGCCAGCAACTTTAGAAGTGGCAATCAGCCCCAGCATTTT
TRBJ2-1,.,TRBV27,TRBD2,16,CASSTSLAGPYNEQFF,TGTGCCAGCAGTACATCTCTAGCGGGACCCTACAATGAGCAGTTCTTC
TRBJ2-1,.,TRBV19,.,17,CASSIPLPSGQYNEQFF,TGTGCCAGTAGTATCCCTCTTCCCTCCGGACAGTACAATGAGCAGTTCTTC
TRBJ2-1,.,TRBV30,.,14,CAWSGGDGYNEQFF,TGTGCCTGGAGTGGGGGGGACGGATACAATGAGCAGTTCTTC
TRBJ2-5,.,TRBV7-9,.,15,CASSLDAGPQETQYF,TGTGCCAGCAGCTTAGATGCGGGACCCCAAGAGACCCAGTACTTC
TRBJ2-2,.,TRBV20-1,TRBD2,16,CSASDSGTSGTGELFF,TGCAGTGCTAGTGATTCCGGGACTAGCGGCACCGGGGAGCTGTTTTTT
TRBJ1-4,once,TRBV10-2,TRBD1,15,CASRATGQANEKLFF,TGCGCCAGCAGAGCAACGGGACAGGCTAATGAAAAACTGTTTTTT
TRBJ2-1,.,TRBV19,TRBD1,17,CASSIEPDREFRNEQFF,TGTGCCAGTAGTATAGAACCAGACAGGGAATTTAGGAATGAGCAGTTCTTC
TRBJ2-7,.,TRBV11-2,TRBD2,15,CASSLDSSGSGEQYF,TGTGCCAGCAGCTTAGATTCCAGCGGGAGCGGCGAGCAGTACTTC
TRBJ1-3,.,TRBV7-9,.,16,CASSATGGSAGNTIYF,TGTGCCAGCAGCGCCACGGGGGGAAGTGCTGGAAACACCATATATTTT
TRBJ2-1,.,TRBV3-1/TRBV3-2,TRBD2,18,CASSQDDRRLAGVAEQFF,TGTGCCAGCAGCCAAGATGATAGGCGACTAGCGGGAGTTGCTGAGCAGTTCTTC
TRBJ2-5,.,TRBV18,.,15,CASSPGLTFQETQYF,TGTGCCAGCTCACCCGGACTGACCTTTCAAGAGACCCAGTACTTC
TRBJ2-3,.,TRBV24-1,.,15,CATSAGRGATDTQYF,TGTGCCACCAGTGCAGGCAGGGGGGCCACAGATACGCAGTATTTT
TRBJ1-5,.,TRBV6-6,.,14,CASSYGGGNQPQHF,TGTGCCAGCAGTTACGGGGGGGGCAATCAGCCCCAGCATTTT
TRBJ2-1,.,TRBV4-1,.,16,CASSDRGGRAYNEQFF,TGCGCCAGCAGCGACAGGGGCGGGAGGGCCTACAATGAGCAGTTCTTC
TRBJ2-4,.,TRBV28,TRBD2,15,CASGGGRLAKNIQYF,TGTGCCAGCGGGGGGGGTCGACTAGCCAAAAACATTCAGTACTTC
TRBJ2-6,.,TRBV6-5,.,14,CASSIPSGANVLTF,TGTGCCAGCTCAATCCCCTCTGGGGCCAACGTCCTGACTTTC
TRBJ1-2,.,TRBV30,.,13,CAWSVAANYGYTF,TGTGCCTGGAGTGTCGCGGCCAACTATGGCTACACCTTC
TRBJ2-2,.,TRBV28,.,15,CASSLLGAGTGELFF,TGTGCCAGCAGTTTGTTGGGGGCGGGCACCGGGGAGCTGTTTTTT
TRBJ2-5,.,TRBV6-6,.,15,CASSYGGFGQETQYF,TGTGCCAGCAGTTACGGTGGGTTCGGGCAAGAGACCCAGTACTTC
TRBJ2-5,.,TRBV30,TRBD1,14,CALATGGAQETQYF,TGTGCCTTAGCTACAGGGGGAGCCCAAGAGACCCAGTACTTC